A selection of T cell receptor beta chains follows, all from one sample in a study of T cells in Graves' hyperthyroidism and ophthalmopathy. One entry per CDR3 protein, called by TCRdb with MiXCR from the multiplex PCR reads. The table records roughly 580,000 distinct CDR3 sequences, over 11% of them present only once. The sample comprised blood. The receptors originated from a woman aged 30 to 39 with Graves' hyperthyroidism that later progressed to Graves' ophthalmopathy. Each CDR3 is given with its conserved first and last residue. The D gene is left open where the match is weak. Clone size, where shown, is once, few, many, or a class for clones that have expanded.

v_gene	abundance	d_gene	j_gene	CDR3aa	CDR3nt
TRBV6-1	many	TRBD1	TRBJ1-1	CASIRTGQGAEAFF	TGTGCCAGCATAAGAACCGGACAGGGCGCTGAAGCTTTCTTT
TRBV12-3/TRBV12-4	many	TRBD1	TRBJ2-7	CASSLGGTGNSYEQYF	TGTGCCAGCAGTTTAGGTGGGACAGGAAACTCCTACGAGCAGTACTTC
TRBV28	-	-	TRBJ2-6	CASSFSGQVSGANVPTF	TGTGCCAGCAGTTTCAGCGGGCAAGTCTCTGGGGCCAACGTCCCGACTTTC
TRBV5-1	-	-	TRBJ2-7	CASSLEIVGGIDEQYF	TGCGCCAGCAGCTTGGAGATCGTAGGCGGGATAGACGAGCAGTACTTC
TRBV4-2	-	-	TRBJ1-2	CASSQAHGQDYGYTF	TGTGCCAGCAGCCAAGCCCACGGGCAGGACTATGGCTACACCTTC
TRBV13	many	TRBD2	TRBJ2-1	CASSEGLAGVTSYNEQFF	TGTGCCAGCAGCGAGGGACTAGCGGGAGTCACCTCCTACAATGAGCAGTTCTTC
TRBV5-1	many	TRBD1	TRBJ1-4	CASSGGQENEKLFF	TGCGCCAGCAGCGGGGGACAGGAGAATGAAAAACTGTTTTTT
TRBV24-1	many	-	TRBJ2-1	CATSVLGNEQFF	TGTGCCACCAGTGTTTTGGGCAATGAGCAGTTCTTC
TRBV12-3/TRBV12-4	many	-	TRBJ2-7	CASTDRAYEQYF	TGTGCCAGCACGGACCGCGCCTACGAGCAGTACTTC
TRBV11-1	many	-	TRBJ1-1	CASSPDFKDTEAFF	TGTGCCAGCAGCCCCGATTTCAAGGACACTGAAGCTTTCTTT
TRBV5-1	many	TRBD1	TRBJ1-1	CASSLQGDRGLKTEAFF	TGCGCCAGCAGCCTACAAGGGGACAGGGGGCTTAAGACTGAAGCTTTCTTT
TRBV3-1	many	TRBD2	TRBJ2-7	CASSQGLAGGEQYF	TGTGCCAGCAGCCAAGGCCTAGCGGGAGGCGAGCAGTACTTC
TRBV4-2	few	-	TRBJ2-7	CASSQLDQSYEQYF	TGTGCCAGCAGCCAACTGGATCAGAGCTACGAGCAGTACTTC
TRBV19	few	TRBD2	TRBJ2-5	CATATSGSLQETQYF	TGTGCCACCGCCACTAGCGGGAGCCTCCAAGAGACCCAGTACTTC
TRBV3-1	many	-	TRBJ2-1	CASRAAVAYNEQFF	TGTGCCAGCAGGGCGGCGGTCGCGTACAATGAGCAGTTCTTC
TRBV4-3	many	-	TRBJ1-5	CASSQGENQPQHF	TGCGCCAGCAGCCAGGGGGAAAATCAGCCCCAGCATTTT